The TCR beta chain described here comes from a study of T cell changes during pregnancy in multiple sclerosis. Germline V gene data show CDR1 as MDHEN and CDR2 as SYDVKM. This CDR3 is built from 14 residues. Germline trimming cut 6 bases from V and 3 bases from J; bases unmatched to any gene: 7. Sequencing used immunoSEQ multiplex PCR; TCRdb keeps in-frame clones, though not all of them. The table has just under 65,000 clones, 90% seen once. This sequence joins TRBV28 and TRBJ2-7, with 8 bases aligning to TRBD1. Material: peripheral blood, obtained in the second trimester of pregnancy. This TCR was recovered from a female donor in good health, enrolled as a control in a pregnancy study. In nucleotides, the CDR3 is TGTGCCAGCAGCTGGACAGGGCAAGGCTACGAGCAGTACTTC. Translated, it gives CASSWTGQGYEQYF.